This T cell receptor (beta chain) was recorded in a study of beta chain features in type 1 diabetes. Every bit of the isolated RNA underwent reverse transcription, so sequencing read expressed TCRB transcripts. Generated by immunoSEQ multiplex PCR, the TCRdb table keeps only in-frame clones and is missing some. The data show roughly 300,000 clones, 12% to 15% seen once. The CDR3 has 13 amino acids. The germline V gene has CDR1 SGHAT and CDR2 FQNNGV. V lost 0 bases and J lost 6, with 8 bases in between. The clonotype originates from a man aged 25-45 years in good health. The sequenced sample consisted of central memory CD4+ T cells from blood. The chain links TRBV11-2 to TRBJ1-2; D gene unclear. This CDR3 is CASSLEAGHGYTF. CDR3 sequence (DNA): TGTGCCAGCAGCTTAGAGGCGGGCCATGGCTACACCTTC.